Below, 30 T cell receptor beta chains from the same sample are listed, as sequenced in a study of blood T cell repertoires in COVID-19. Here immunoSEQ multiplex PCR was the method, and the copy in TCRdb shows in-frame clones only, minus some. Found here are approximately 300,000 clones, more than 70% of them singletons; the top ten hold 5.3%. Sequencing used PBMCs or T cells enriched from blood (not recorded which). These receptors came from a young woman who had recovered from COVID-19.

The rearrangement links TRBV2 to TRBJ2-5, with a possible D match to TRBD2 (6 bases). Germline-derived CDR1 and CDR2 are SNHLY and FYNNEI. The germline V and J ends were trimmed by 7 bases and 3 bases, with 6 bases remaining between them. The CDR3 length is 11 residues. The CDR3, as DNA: TGTGCCAGCACGGGGGAAGAGACCCAGTACTTC. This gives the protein CASTGEETQYF. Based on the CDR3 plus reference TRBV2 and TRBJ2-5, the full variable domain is EPEVTQTPSHQVTQMGQEVILRCVPISNHLYFYWYRQILGQKVEFLVSFYNNEISEKSEIFDDQFSVERPDGSNFTLKIRSTKLEDSAMYFCASTGEETQYFGPGTRLLVL.

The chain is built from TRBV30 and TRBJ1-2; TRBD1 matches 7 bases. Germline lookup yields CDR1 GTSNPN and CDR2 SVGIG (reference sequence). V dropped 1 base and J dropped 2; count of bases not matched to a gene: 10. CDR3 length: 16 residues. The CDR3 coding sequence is TGTGCCTGGAGTGCGATTCGGTTACAGGGGAACTATGGCTACACCTTC. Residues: CAWSAIRLQGNYGYTF. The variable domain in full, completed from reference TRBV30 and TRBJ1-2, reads SQTIHQWPATLVQPVGSPLSLECTVEGTSNPNLYWYRQAAGRGLQLLFYSVGIGQISSEVPQNLSASRPQDRQFILSSKKLLLSDSGFYLCAWSAIRLQGNYGYTFGSGTRLTVV.

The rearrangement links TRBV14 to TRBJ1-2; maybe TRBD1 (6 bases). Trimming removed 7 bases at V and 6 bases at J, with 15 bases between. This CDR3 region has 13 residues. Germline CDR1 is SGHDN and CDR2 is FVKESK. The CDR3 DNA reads TGTGCCAGCAAAAAGAACAGACAGGATGGCTACACCTTC. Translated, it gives CASKKNRQDGYTF.

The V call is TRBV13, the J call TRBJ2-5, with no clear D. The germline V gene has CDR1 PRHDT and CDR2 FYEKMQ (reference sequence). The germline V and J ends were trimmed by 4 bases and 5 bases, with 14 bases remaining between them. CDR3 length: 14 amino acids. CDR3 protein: CASSSGVGWETQYF. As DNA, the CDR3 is TGTGCCAGCAGCTCCGGCGTCGGGTGGGAGACCCAGTACTTC. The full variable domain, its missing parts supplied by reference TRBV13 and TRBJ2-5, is AAGVIQSPRHLIKEKRETATLKCYPIPRHDTVYWYQQGPGQDPQFLISFYEKMQSDKGSIPDRFSAQQFSDYHSELNMSSLELGDSALYFCASSSGVGWETQYFGPGTRLLVL.

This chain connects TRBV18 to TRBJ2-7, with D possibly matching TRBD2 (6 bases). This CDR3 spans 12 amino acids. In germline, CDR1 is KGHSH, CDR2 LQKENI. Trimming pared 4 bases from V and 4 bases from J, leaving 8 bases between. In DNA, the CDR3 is TGTGCCAGCTCACAGGGACTTTACGAGCAGTACTTC. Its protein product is CASSQGLYEQYF. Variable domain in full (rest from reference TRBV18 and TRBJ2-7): NAGVMQNPRHLVRRRGQEARLRCSPMKGHSHVYWYRQLPEEGLKFMVYLQKENIIDESGMPKERFSAEFPKEGPSILRIQQVVRGDSAAYFCASSQGLYEQYFGPGTRLTVT.

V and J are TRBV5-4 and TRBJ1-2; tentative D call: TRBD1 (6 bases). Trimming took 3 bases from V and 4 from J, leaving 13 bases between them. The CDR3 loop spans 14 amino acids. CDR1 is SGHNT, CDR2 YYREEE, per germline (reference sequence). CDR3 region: CASSSGTLFYGYTF. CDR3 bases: TGTGCCAGCAGCTCGGGGACACTTTTCTATGGCTACACCTTC. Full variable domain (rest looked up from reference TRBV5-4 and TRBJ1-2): ETGVTQSPTHLIKTRGQQVTLRCSSQSGHNTVSWYQQALGQGPQFIFQYYREEENGRGNFPPRFSGLQFPNYSSELNVNALELDDSALYLCASSSGTLFYGYTFGSGTRLTVV.

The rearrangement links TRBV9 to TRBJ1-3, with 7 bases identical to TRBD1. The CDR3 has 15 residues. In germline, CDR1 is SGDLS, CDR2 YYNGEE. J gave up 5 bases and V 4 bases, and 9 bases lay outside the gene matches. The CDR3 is CASSPPGTVRNTIYF. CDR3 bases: TGTGCCAGCAGCCCCCCCGGGACAGTTAGAAACACCATATATTTT.

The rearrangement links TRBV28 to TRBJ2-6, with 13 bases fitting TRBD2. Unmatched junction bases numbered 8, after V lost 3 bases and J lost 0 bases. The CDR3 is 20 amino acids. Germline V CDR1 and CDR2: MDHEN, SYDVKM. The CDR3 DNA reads TGTGCCAGCAGTTTTTCCCGGACTAGCGGGGGTTTCTCTGGGGCCAACGTCCTGACTTTC. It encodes CASSFSRTSGGFSGANVLTF.

Written as DNA, the CDR3 is TGTGCCAGCAGCTTAGTACAGGGGGCGACTGAAGCTTTCTTT. Protein: CASSLVQGATEAFF. The chain employs TRBV7-8 and TRBJ1-1, with TRBD1 matching over 9 bases. The CDR3 is 14 amino acids. Germline loops: CDR1 SGHVS, CDR2 FQNEAQ. V shed 1 base, J shed 5 bases, and the junction held 2 bases outside the gene matches. The full variable domain, with the rest looked up from reference TRBV7-8 and TRBJ1-1, is GAGVSQSPRYKVAKRGQDVALRCDPISGHVSLFWYQQALGQGPEFLTYFQNEAQLDKSGLPSDRFFAERPEGSVSTLKIQRTQQEDSAVYLCASSLVQGATEAFFGQGTRLTVV.

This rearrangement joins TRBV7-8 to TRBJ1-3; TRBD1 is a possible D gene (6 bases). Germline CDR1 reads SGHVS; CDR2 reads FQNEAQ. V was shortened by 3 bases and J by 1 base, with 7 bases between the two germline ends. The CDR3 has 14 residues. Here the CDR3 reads CASSFGQSGNTIYF. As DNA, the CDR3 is TGTGCCAGCAGCTTCGGACAGTCTGGAAACACCATATATTTT. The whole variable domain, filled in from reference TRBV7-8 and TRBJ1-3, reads GAGVSQSPRYKVAKRGQDVALRCDPISGHVSLFWYQQALGQGPEFLTYFQNEAQLDKSGLPSDRFFAERPEGSVSTLKIQRTQQEDSAVYLCASSFGQSGNTIYFGEGSWLTVV.

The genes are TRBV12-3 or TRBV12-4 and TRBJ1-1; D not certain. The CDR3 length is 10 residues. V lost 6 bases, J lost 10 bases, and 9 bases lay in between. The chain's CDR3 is CASRSGTAFF. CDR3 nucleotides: TGTGCCAGCAGGTCTGGCACAGCTTTCTTT.

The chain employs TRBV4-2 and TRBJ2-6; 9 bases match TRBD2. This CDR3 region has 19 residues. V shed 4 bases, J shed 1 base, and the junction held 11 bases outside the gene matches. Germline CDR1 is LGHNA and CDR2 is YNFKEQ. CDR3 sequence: CASSRMFPSGESGANVLTF. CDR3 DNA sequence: TGTGCCAGCAGCCGTATGTTTCCTAGCGGGGAATCTGGGGCCAACGTCCTGACTTTC.

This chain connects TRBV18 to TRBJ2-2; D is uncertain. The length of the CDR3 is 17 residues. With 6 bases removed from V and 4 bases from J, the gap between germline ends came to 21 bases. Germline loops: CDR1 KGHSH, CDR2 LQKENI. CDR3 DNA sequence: TGTGCCAGCTCGATAACAATTTCGGGTTCCGGCACCGGGGAGCTGTTTTTT. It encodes CASSITISGSGTGELFF. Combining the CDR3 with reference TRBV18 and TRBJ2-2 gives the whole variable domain NAGVMQNPRHLVRRRGQEARLRCSPMKGHSHVYWYRQLPEEGLKFMVYLQKENIIDESGMPKERFSAEFPKEGPSILRIQQVVRGDSAAYFCASSITISGSGTGELFFGEGSRLTVL.

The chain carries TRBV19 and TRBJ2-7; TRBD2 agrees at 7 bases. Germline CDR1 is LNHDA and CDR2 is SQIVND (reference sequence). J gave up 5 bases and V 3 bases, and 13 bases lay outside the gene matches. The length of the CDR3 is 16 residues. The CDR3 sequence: CASSMGGEEGVHEQYF. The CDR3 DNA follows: TGTGCCAGTAGTATGGGGGGGGAAGAAGGCGTCCACGAGCAGTACTTC.

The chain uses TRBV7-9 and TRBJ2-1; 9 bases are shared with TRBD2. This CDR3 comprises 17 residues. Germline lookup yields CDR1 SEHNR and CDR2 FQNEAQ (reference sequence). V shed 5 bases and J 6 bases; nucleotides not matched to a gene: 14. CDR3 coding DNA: TGTGCCAGCAGCCCCCGCGTTAGCGGGGGATATGTCAATGAGCAGTTCTTC. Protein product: CASSPRVSGGYVNEQFF.

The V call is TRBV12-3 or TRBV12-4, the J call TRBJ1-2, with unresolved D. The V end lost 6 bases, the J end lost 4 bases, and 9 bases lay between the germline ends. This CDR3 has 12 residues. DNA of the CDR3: TGTGCCAGCAGCGAGGGCATCTATGGCTACACCTTC. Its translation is CASSEGIYGYTF.

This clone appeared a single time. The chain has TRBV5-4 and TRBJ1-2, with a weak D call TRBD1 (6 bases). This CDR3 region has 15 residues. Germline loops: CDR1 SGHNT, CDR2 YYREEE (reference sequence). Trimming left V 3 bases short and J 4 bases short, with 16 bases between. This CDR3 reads CASSSRTAGGYGYTF. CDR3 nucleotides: TGTGCCAGCAGCTCACGGACAGCTGGGGGCTATGGCTACACCTTC.

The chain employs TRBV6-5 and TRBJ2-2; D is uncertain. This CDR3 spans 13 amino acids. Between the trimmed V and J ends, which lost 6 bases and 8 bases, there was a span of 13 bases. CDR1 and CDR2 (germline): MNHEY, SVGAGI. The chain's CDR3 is CASSSTYWGELFF. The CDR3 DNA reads TGTGCCAGCAGCTCCACTTATTGGGGGGAGCTGTTTTTT.

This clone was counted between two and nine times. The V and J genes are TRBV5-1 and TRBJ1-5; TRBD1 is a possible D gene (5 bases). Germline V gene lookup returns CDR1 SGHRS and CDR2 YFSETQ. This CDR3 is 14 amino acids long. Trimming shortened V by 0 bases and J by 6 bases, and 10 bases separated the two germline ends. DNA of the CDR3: TGCGCCAGCAGCTTGGGCGGGAGGGGTCAGCCCCAGCATTTT. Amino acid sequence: CASSLGGRGQPQHF.

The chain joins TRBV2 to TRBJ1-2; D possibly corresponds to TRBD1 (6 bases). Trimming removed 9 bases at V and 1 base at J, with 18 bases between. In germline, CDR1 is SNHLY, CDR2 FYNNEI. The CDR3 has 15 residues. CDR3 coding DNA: TGTGCCAGTGCCCCCCCCCAGGGGTATAACTATGGCTACACCTTC. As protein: CASAPPQGYNYGYTF.

CDR3 nucleotides: TGTGCCAGCAGACCCCTCGGGGGGCTGGACTATGGCTACACCTTC. The encoded protein is CASRPLGGLDYGYTF. The V and J genes are TRBV6-5 and TRBJ1-2; a possible D gene is TRBD1 (6 bases). The germline V gene has CDR1 MNHEY and CDR2 SVGAGI. Trimming shortened V by 6 bases and J by 3 bases, and 17 bases separated the two germline ends. CDR3 length equals 15 residues.

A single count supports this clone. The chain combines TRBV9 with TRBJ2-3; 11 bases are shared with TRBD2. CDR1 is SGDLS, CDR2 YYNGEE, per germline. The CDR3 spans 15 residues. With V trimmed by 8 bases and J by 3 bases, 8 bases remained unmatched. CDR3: CASSLTSGGTDTQYF. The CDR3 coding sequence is TGTGCCAGTTCGTTAACTAGCGGGGGTACAGATACGCAGTATTTT.

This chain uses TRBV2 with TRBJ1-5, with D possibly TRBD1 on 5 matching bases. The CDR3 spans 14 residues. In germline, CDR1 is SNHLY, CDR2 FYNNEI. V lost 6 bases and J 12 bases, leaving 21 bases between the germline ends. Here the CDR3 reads CASRSDRHLKHQHF. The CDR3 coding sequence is TGTGCCAGCAGGAGTGACAGACACTTGAAACACCAGCATTTT. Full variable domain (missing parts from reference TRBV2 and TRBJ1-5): EPEVTQTPSHQVTQMGQEVILRCVPISNHLYFYWYRQILGQKVEFLVSFYNNEISEKSEIFDDQFSVERPDGSNFTLKIRSTKLEDSAMYFCASRSDRHLKHQHFGDGTRLSIL.

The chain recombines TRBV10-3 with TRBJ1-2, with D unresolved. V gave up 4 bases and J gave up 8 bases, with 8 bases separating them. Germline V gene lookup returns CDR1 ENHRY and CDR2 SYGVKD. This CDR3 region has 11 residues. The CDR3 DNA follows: TGTGCCATCAGTGGTGGGGAGGGCTACACCTTC. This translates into CAISGGEGYTF.

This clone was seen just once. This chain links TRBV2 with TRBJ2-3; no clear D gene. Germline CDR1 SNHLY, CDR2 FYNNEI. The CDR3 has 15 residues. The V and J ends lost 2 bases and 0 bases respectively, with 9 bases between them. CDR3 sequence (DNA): TGTGCCAGCAGTGAACGGAGATCTAGCACAGATACGCAGTATTTT. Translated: CASSERRSSTDTQYF. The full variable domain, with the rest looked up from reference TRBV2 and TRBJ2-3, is EPEVTQTPSHQVTQMGQEVILRCVPISNHLYFYWYRQILGQKVEFLVSFYNNEISEKSEIFDDQFSVERPDGSNFTLKIRSTKLEDSAMYFCASSERRSSTDTQYFGPGTRLTVL.

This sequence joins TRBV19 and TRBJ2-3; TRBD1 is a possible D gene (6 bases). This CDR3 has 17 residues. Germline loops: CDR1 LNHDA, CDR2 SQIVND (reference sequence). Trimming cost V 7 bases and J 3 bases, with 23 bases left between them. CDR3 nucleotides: TGTGCCAGTACCAAAGGGTACAGGGCCTCCCTAACAGATACGCAGTATTTT. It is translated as CASTKGYRASLTDTQYF.

The CDR3 loop is CASSSAGLRAHNEQFF. As DNA, the CDR3 is TGTGCCAGCAGTTCGGCGGGACTTCGAGCGCACAATGAGCAGTTCTTC. The chain is built from TRBV6-5 and TRBJ2-1; D is perhaps TRBD2 (6 bases). Per germline, CDR1 MNHEY and CDR2 SVGAGI. This CDR3 region has 16 residues. V dropped 4 bases and J dropped 5 bases, with 18 bases sitting between them.

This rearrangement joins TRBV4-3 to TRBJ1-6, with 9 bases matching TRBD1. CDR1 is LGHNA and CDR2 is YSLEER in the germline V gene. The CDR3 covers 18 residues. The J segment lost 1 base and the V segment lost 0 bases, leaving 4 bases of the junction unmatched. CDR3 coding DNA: TGCGCCAGCAGCCAAGACCCGGGACAGGGATCCTATAATTCACCCCTCCACTTT. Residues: CASSQDPGQGSYNSPLHF.

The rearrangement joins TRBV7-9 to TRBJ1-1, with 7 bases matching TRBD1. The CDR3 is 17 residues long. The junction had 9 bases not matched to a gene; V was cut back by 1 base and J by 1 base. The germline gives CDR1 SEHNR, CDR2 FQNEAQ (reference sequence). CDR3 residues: CASSLDGGGQWNTEAFF. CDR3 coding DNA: TGTGCCAGCAGCTTAGACGGTGGGGGACAGTGGAACACTGAAGCTTTCTTT.

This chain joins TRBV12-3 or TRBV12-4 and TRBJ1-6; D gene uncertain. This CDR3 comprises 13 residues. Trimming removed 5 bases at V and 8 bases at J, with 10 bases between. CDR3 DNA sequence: TGTGCCAGCAGTATCCGAGAAGATTCACCCCTCCACTTT. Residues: CASSIREDSPLHF.